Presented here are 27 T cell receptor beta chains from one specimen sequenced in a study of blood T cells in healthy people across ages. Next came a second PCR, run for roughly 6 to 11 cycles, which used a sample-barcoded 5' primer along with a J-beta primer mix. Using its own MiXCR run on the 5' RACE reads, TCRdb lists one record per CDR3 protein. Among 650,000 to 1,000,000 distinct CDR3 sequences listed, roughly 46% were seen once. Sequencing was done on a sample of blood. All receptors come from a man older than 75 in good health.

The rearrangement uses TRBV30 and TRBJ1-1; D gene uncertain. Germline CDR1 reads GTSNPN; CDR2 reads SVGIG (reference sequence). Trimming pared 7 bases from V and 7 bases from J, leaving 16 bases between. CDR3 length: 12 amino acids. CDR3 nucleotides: TGTGCCTCGAGGGAGGTAAGAAATGAAGCTTTCTTT. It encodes CASREVRNEAFF.

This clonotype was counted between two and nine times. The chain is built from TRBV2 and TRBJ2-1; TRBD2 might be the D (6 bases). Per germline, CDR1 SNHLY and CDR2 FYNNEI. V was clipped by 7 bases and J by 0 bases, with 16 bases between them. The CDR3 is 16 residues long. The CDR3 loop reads CASTQGGSSSYNEQFF. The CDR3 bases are TGTGCCAGCACCCAGGGAGGCTCTAGCTCCTACAATGAGCAGTTCTTC.

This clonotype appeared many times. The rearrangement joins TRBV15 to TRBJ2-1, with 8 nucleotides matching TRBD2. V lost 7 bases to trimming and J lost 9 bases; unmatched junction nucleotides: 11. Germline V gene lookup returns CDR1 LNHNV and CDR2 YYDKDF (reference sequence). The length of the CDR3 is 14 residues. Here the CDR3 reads CATKGLDMSREQFF. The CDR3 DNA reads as TGTGCCACCAAGGGACTAGACATGAGTCGTGAGCAGTTCTTC.

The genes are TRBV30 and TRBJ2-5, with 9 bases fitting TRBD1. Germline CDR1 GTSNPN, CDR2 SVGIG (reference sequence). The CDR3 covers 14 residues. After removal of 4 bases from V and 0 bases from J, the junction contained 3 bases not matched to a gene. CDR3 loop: CAWKQGADQETQYF. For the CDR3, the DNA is TGTGCCTGGAAACAGGGGGCGGACCAAGAGACCCAGTACTTC.

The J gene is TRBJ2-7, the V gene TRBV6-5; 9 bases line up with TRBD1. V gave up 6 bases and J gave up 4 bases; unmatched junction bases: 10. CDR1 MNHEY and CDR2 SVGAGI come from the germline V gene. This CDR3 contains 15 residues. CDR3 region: CASRDPGQGLYEQYF. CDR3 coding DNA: TGTGCCAGCAGGGACCCGGGACAGGGACTTTACGAGCAGTACTTC.

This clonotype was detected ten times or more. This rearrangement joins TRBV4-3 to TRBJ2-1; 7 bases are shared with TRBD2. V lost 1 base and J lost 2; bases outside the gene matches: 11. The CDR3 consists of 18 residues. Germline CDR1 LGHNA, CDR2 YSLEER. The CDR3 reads CASSQVWNPAGTYNEQFF. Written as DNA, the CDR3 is TGCGCCAGCAGCCAAGTGTGGAATCCAGCGGGGACCTACAATGAGCAGTTCTTC.

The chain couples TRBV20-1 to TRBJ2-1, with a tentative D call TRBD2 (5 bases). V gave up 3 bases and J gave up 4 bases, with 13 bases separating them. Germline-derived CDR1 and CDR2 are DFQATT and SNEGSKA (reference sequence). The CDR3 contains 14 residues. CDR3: CSASTLLEYNEQFF. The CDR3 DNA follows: TGCAGTGCTAGCACCTTACTAGAATACAATGAGCAGTTCTTC.

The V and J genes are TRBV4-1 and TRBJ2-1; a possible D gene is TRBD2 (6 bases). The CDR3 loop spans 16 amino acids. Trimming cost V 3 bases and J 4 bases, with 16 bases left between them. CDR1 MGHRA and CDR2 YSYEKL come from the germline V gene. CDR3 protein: CASSHNRAGGYNEQFF. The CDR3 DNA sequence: TGCGCCAGCAGCCATAACCGAGCGGGCGGTTACAATGAGCAGTTCTTC.

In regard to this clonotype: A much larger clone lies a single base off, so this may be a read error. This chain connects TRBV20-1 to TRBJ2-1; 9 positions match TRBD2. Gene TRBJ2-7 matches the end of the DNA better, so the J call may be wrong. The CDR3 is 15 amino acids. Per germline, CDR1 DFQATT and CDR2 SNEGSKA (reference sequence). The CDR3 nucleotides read TGCAGTGCTCCTAAGACTAGCGGAATCTACAATGAGCAGTACTTC. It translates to CSAPKTSGIYNEQYF.

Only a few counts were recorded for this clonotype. CDR3 in amino acids: CASGELSGANVLTF. In nucleotides, the CDR3 is TGTGCCAGCGGAGAACTCTCTGGGGCCAACGTCCTGACTTTC. J is TRBJ2-6 and V is TRBV11-3; D is unresolved. The V gene's germline CDR1 is SGHNT and CDR2 YENEEA. This CDR3 comprises 14 residues. Between the trimmed V and J ends, which lost 8 bases and 0 bases, there was a span of 8 bases.

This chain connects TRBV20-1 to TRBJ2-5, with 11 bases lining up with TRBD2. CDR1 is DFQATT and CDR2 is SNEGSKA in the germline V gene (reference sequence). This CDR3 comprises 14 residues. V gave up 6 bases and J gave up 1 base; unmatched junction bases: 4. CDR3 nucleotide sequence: TGCAGTGCCCGGACTAGCGGGCTCCAAGAGACCCAGTACTTC. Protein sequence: CSARTSGLQETQYF.

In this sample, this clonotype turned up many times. The CDR3 spells CASSLTGGTDTQYF. The CDR3 DNA reads TGTGCCAGCAGTCTCACCGGGGGAACAGATACGCAGTATTTT. The chain joins TRBV12-3 or TRBV12-4 to TRBJ2-3; D is possibly TRBD2 (6 bases). The V end was cut by 5 bases, the J end by 3 bases, with 12 bases between. The CDR3 has 14 residues.

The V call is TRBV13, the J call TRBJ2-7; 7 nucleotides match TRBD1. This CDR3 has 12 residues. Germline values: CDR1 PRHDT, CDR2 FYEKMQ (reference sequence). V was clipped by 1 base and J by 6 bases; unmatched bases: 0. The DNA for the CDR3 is TGTGCCAGCAGCTTAGACAGGGGCGAGCAGTACTTC. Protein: CASSLDRGEQYF. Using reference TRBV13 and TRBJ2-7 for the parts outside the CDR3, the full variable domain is AAGVIQSPRHLIKEKRETATLKCYPIPRHDTVYWYQQGPGQDPQFLISFYEKMQSDKGSIPDRFSAQQFSDYHSELNMSSLELGDSALYFCASSLDRGEQYFGPGTRLTVT.

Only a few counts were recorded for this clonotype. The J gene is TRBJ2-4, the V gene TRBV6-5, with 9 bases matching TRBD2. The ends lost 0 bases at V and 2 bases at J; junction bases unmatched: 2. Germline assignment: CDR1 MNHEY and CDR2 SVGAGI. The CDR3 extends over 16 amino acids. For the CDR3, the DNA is TGTGCCAGCAGTTACTCTACTAGCGGGTCCAAAAACATTCAGTACTTC. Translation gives CASSYSTSGSKNIQYF.

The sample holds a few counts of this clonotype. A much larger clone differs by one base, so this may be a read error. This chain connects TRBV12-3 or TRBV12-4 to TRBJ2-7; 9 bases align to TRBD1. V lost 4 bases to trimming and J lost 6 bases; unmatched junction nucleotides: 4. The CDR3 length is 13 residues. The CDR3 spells CASSWTGEVEQYF. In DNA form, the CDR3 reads TGTGCCAGCAGTTGGACAGGGGAGGTCGAGCAGTACTTC.

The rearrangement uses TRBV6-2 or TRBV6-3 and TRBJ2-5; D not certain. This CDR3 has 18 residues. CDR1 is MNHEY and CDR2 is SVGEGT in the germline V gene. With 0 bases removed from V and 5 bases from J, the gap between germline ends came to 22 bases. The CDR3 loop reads CASSYSRQAVQRWETQYF. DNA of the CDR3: TGTGCCAGCAGTTACTCGCGGCAGGCCGTCCAACGGTGGGAGACCCAGTACTTC.

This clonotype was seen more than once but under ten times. The CDR3 reads CASSLRMNTEAFF. CDR3 nucleotides: TGTGCCAGCAGTTTACGAATGAACACTGAAGCTTTCTTT. The chain combines TRBV12-3 or TRBV12-4 with TRBJ1-1; no clear D. This CDR3 comprises 13 residues. V dropped 2 bases and J dropped 0 bases, with 4 bases sitting between them.

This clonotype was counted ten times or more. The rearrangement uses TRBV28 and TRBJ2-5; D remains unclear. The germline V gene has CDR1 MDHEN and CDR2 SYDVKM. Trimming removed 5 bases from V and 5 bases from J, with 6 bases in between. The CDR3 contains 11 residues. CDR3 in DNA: TGTGCCAGCAGTATTAAGGAGACCCAGTACTTC. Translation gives CASSIKETQYF.

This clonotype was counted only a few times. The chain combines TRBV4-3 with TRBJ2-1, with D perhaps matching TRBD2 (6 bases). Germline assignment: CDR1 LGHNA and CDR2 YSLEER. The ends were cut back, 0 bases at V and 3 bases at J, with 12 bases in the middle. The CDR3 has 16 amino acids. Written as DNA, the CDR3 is TGCGCCAGCAGCCAAGAGTTAGCGGCGGTCTACAATGAGCAGTTCTTC. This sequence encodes CASSQELAAVYNEQFF.

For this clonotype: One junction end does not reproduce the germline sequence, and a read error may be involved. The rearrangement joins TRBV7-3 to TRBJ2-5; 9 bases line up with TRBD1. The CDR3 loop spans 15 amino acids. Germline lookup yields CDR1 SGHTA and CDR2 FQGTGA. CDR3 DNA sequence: TGTGCCAGCAGCAGGGGACAGGGTTTTCAAGAGACCCGGTACTTC. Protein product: CASSRGQGFQETRYF.

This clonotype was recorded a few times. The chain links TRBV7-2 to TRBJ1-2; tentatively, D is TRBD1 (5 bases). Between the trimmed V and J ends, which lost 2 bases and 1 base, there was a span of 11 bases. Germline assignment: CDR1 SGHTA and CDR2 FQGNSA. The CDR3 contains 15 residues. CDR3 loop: CASSLRGRGNYGYTF. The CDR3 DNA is TGTGCCAGCAGCTTAAGGGGACGGGGTAACTATGGCTACACCTTC.

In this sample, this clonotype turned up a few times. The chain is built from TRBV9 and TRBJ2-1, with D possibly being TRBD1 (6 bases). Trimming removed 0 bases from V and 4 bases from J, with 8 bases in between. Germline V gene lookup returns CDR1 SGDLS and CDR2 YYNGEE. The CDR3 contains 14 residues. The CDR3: CASSVGQVYNEQFF. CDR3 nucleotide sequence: TGTGCCAGCAGCGTAGGACAGGTTTACAATGAGCAGTTCTTC.

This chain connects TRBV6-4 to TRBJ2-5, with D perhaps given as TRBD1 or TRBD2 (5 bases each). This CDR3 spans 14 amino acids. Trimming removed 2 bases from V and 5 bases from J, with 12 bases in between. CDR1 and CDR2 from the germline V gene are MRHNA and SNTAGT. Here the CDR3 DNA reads TGTGCCAGCAGTGACACAGAGGGGCACGAGACCCAGTACTTC. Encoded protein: CASSDTEGHETQYF.

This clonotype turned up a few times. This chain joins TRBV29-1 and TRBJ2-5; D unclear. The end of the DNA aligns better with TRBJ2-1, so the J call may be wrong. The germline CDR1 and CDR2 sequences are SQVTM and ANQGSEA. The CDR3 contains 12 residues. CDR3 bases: TGCAGCGTCCGGACGCTGCAAGAGACCCAGTTCTTC. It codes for CSVRTLQETQFF.

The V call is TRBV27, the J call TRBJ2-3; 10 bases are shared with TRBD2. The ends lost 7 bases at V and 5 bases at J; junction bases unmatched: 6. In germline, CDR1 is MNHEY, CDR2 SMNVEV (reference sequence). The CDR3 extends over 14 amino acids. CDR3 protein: CASKEREGGDTQYF. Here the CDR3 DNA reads TGTGCCAGCAAGGAGCGGGAGGGGGGAGATACGCAGTATTTT.

The CDR3 region has the DNA TGCGCCAGCAGCTGGACACCGCGGGACACAGATACGCAGTATTTT. Its translation is CASSWTPRDTDTQYF. The V and J genes are TRBV5-1 and TRBJ2-3; weak D call: TRBD2 (6 bases). Germline CDR1 reads SGHRS; CDR2 reads YFSETQ. There are 15 residues in the CDR3. Trimming took 3 bases from V and 2 from J, leaving 13 bases between them.

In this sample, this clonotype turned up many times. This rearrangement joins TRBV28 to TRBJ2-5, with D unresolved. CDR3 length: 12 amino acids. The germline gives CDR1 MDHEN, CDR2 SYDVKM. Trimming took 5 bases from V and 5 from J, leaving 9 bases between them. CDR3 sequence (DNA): TGTGCCAGCAGTCCCTCGTGGGAGACCCAGTACTTC. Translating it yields CASSPSWETQYF. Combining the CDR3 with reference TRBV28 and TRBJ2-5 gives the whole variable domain DVKVTQSSRYLVKRTGEKVFLECVQDMDHENMFWYRQDPGLGLRLIYFSYDVKMKEKGDIPEGYSVSREKKERFSLILESASTNQTSMYLCASSPSWETQYFGPGTRLLVL.